The rows below give T cell receptor beta chains drawn from one sample of a study of CD8 T cells in ankylosing spondylitis. TCRdb redid the calling of the 5' RACE reads with MiXCR, one entry per CDR3 protein. Of fewer than 750,000 distinct CDR3 sequences in the sample, roughly 19% were seen once. Sequenced sample: blood, either unsorted or a sorted T cell fraction (not recorded which). These TCRs come from a male donor with ankylosing spondylitis. Each CDR3 is given with its conserved first and last residue. Fields, in order: clone size, J gene, V gene, D gene, CDR3 DNA, CDR3 protein. A D gene is named only where the DNA matches it firmly. Expanded clones are given a class, and other clones once, few, many or no size at all.

NA TRBJ2-2 TRBV12-3/TRBV12-4 TRBD1 TGTGCCAGCAGTCCCCGGACAGGGGCCGGTGGGGAGCTGTTTTTT CASSPRTGAGGELFF
NA TRBJ2-1 TRBV27 TRBD2 TGTGCCAGCAGTTTATCGGGGCTAGCGGGAGGATCCTACAATGAGCAGTTCTTC CASSLSGLAGGSYNEQFF
NA TRBJ1-5 TRBV20-1 TRBD1 TGCAGTGCTGGGACAGAGAGCAATCAGCCCCAGCATTTT CSAGTESNQPQHF
NA TRBJ2-3 TRBV6-1 TRBD2 TGTGCCAGCGAGCGGGGGGTCAGCACAGATACGCAGTATTTT CASERGVSTDTQYF
few TRBJ2-3 TRBV7-8 NA TGTGCCAGCAGCCCCGGGAAGTCTAGCCATACGCAGTATTTT CASSPGKSSHTQYF
few TRBJ2-5 TRBV30 NA TGTGCCTGGGCCTCCCGCAGCGAGACCCAGTACTTC CAWASRSETQYF
few TRBJ2-1 TRBV12-3/TRBV12-4 NA TGTGCCAGCAGTTTAGGTAGGGGGATCTCCTACAATGAGCAGTTCTTC CASSLGRGISYNEQFF
many TRBJ2-1 TRBV5-1 NA TGCGCCAGCAGCCTAGAGGTTGAGCAGTTCTTC CASSLEVEQFF
NA TRBJ2-7 TRBV5-1 TRBD1 TGCGCCAGCAGCTTAAGTTCGGGACAGGGTGCCTACGAGCAGTACTTC CASSLSSGQGAYEQYF
NA TRBJ2-2 TRBV4-3 TRBD2 TGCGCCAGCAGCCAAGAAATAGCGGGGCTGGGAACCGGGGAGCTGTTTTTT CASSQEIAGLGTGELFF
NA TRBJ2-5 TRBV29-1 TRBD1 TGCAGCGTCGCCGGGACAGGGGAGGACGAGACCCAGTACTTC CSVAGTGEDETQYF
few TRBJ2-3 TRBV10-3 NA TGTGCCATCAGTGAGATGGGGGATACGCAGTATTTT CAISEMGDTQYF
NA TRBJ2-7 TRBV6-1 TRBD2 TGTGCCAGCGCAGGACTAGCGGGGGGGGAGAAAGAGCAGTACTTC CASAGLAGGEKEQYF
NA TRBJ2-2 TRBV3-1 NA TGTGCCAGCAGCCGGTGGACAGCGGGGTCGAACACCGGGGAGCTGTTTTTT CASSRWTAGSNTGELFF
few TRBJ2-5 TRBV4-1 TRBD1 TGCGCCAGCAGCCGGGACAGGGGGTTCCAAGAGACCCAGTACTTC CASSRDRGFQETQYF
few TRBJ2-7 TRBV7-3 TRBD2 TGTGCCAGCAGCTTAACCGGGACTAGCGGGAGTCCCTACGAGCAGTACTTC CASSLTGTSGSPYEQYF
NA TRBJ2-7 TRBV4-1 NA TGCGCCAGCAGCCAATCCGGGACCTACATCTACGAGCAGTACTTC CASSQSGTYIYEQYF
NA TRBJ1-4 TRBV21-1 NA TGTGCCAGCAGCTCGAGACGGACGCAGAATGAAAAACTGTTTTTT CASSSRRTQNEKLFF